The rows below give T cell receptor beta chains drawn from one sample of a study of Ad26.COV2.S vaccination and SARS-CoV-2 variants. The data were produced by immunoSEQ multiplex PCR, yet TCRdb's version contains in-frame clones alone and is incomplete. This table has 320,000 or so clones, roughly 90% appearing once. The source was peripheral blood, collected in a trial of Ad26.COV2.S vaccine versus placebo. Every receptor here comes from a person between 18 and 59 years old who received the Ad26.COV2.S COVID-19 vaccine or a placebo. Both conserved end residues are part of each CDR3. D genes are given only for firm matches. A row's size may be missing; if present it is once, few, many or a size class.

abundance	d_gene	v_gene	j_gene	CDR3nt	CDR3aa
-	-	TRBV15	TRBJ1-1	TGTGCCACCAGCACACCGACTATCACGAACACTGAAGCTTTCTTT	CATSTPTITNTEAFF
-	TRBD1	TRBV7-6	TRBJ2-7	TGTGCCAGCAGCTTAGCTGGACAGGGTTACGAGCAGTACTTC	CASSLAGQGYEQYF
-	TRBD1	TRBV2	TRBJ1-6	TGTGCCAGCAGCTACCCGGGACAGGGGGCGAAATTCCTCCACTTT	CASSYPGQGAKFLHF
-	-	TRBV7-2	TRBJ2-1	TGTGCCAGCAGCCCGGGCTACACTCGGCCAGAGCAGTTCTTC	CASSPGYTRPEQFF
once	TRBD2	TRBV5-1	TRBJ2-1	TGCGCCAGCAGCTTGGCCTCTAGCGGGGGGTCACATGAGCAGTTCTTC	CASSLASSGGSHEQFF
-	-	TRBV28	TRBJ1-5	TGTGCCAGCATGGGGGGGAACCAGCCCCAGCATTTT	CASMGGNQPQHF
-	-	TRBV6-5	TRBJ2-3	TGTGCCAGCAGGTCCGGACATAGCACAGATACGCAGTATTTT	CASRSGHSTDTQYF
once	TRBD1	TRBV4-1	TRBJ1-3	TGCGCCAGCAGTTCCGACAGGGGGGATGGAAACACCATATATTTT	CASSSDRGDGNTIYF
-	TRBD2	TRBV7-9	TRBJ2-1	TGTGCCAGCAGCTTTAGCGGGGGTCTTCTCAATGAGCAGTTCTTC	CASSFSGGLLNEQFF
-	-	TRBV19	TRBJ1-1	TGTGCCAGTGGCACAGGGAACACTGAAGCTTTCTTT	CASGTGNTEAFF
-	-	TRBV6-6	TRBJ1-1	TGTGCCAGCAGTTATAACTCGGATTGGACTGAAGCTTTCTTT	CASSYNSDWTEAFF
-	TRBD1	TRBV18	TRBJ1-3	TGTGCCAGCTCACCCGGACAGGGAGGAAACACCATATATTTT	CASSPGQGGNTIYF
-	-	TRBV30	TRBJ1-1	TGTGCCTGGAACGATAAACTCAAGTCAGGACCCTTTTGGGCTTTCTTT	CAWNDKLKSGPFWAFF
-	-	TRBV6-1	TRBJ1-5	TGTGCCAGCAGTGAAGCTCCCAGGGCCACTCAGCCCCAGCATTTT	CASSEAPRATQPQHF
-	-	TRBV7-9	TRBJ2-2	TGTGCCAGCAGCTTAGATGTAGACCCCGGGGAGCTGTTTTTT	CASSLDVDPGELFF
-	TRBD2	TRBV4-1	TRBJ2-1	TGCGCCAGCAGCCCGGGACTAGTGGTCGATACTGAGCAGTTCTTC	CASSPGLVVDTEQFF
once	-	TRBV19	TRBJ2-3	TGTGCCAGTAGTATTCAAAGCGGCACAGATACGCAGTATTTT	CASSIQSGTDTQYF
few	-	TRBV6-2/TRBV6-3	TRBJ1-1	TGTGCCAGCAGTTTAGGGGTGTTCCCTGAAGCTTTCTTT	CASSLGVFPEAFF
-	TRBD2	TRBV27	TRBJ2-7	TGTGCCAGCAGTCCCCCGGTTCGTAGCGGGGGGTCCTACGAGCAGTACTTC	CASSPPVRSGGSYEQYF
-	-	TRBV6-5	TRBJ1-3	TGTGCCAGCACCTCCGGGACAAGAAACACCATATATTTT	CASTSGTRNTIYF
-	-	TRBV29-1	TRBJ1-1	TGCAGCGTTGCAGGGGTTGTGAACACTGAAGCTTTCTTT	CSVAGVVNTEAFF
-	TRBD1	TRBV2	TRBJ2-7	TGTGCCAGCAGCGATTGGGACAGGGAGCAGTACTTC	CASSDWDREQYF
-	TRBD2	TRBV18	TRBJ2-3	TGTGCCAGCTCGCAAATTAGCGGGGCAAGCACAGATACGCAGTATTTT	CASSQISGASTDTQYF
-	-	TRBV7-9	TRBJ2-1	TGTGCCAGCAGCTTAGATGTAACCCCGAGCTCCTACAATGAGCAGTTCTTC	CASSLDVTPSSYNEQFF
-	-	TRBV11-1	TRBJ2-2	TGTGCCAGCGAGCGGGCGGACAACACCGGGGAGCTGTTTTTT	CASERADNTGELFF
-	TRBD1	TRBV4-3	TRBJ1-2	TGCGCCAGCAGCCAAGCGGGGACAGGGGGAGGCTACACCTTC	CASSQAGTGGGYTF
-	-	TRBV6-5	TRBJ1-1	TGTGCCAGCAGTTACTCGGCGCGAGTTATACCCGAAGCTTTCTTT	CASSYSARVIPEAFF
-	-	TRBV5-6	TRBJ2-5	TGTGCCAGCAGCCAGGGGGGTAGGGGGCAGGGAGAGACCCAGTACTTC	CASSQGGRGQGETQYF
-	-	TRBV4-1	TRBJ2-5	TGCGCCAGCAGCTCCAGGGGCCAAGAGACCCAGTACTTC	CASSSRGQETQYF
-	-	TRBV19	TRBJ1-4	TGTGCCAGTAGACCCCGGCGGGGTGCCGGTGATGAAAAACTGTTTTTT	CASRPRRGAGDEKLFF
-	TRBD2	TRBV15	TRBJ2-1	TGTGCCACCAGTAGCGGGAGAATTGAGCAGTTCTTC	CATSSGRIEQFF